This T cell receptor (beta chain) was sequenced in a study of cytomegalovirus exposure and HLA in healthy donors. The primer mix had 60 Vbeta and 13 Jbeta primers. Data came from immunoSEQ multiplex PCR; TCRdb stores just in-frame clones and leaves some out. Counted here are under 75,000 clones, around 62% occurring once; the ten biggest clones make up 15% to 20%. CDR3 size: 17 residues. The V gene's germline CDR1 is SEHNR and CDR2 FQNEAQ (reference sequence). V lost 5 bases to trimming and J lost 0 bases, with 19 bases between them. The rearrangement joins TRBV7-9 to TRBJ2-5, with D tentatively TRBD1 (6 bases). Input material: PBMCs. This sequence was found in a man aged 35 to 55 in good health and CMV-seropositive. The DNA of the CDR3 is TGTGCCAGCAGCCATACAAGACCACAGGGCAACCAAGAGACCCAGTACTTC. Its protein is CASSHTRPQGNQETQYF.